Below, one T cell receptor (beta chain) is given with its context. The table came from immunoSEQ multiplex PCR; TCRdb's copy has only in-frame clones and leaves some out. This table holds 10,000 to 15,000 clones, under 80% found once. This record belongs to a study of sequential checkpoint blockade in melanoma. Study details: Both treatment sequences were followed by maintenance nivolumab.

Treatment noted: randomized to nivolumab then ipilimumab (arm A) or the reverse (arm B). None of the patients previously received DNA-damaging chemotherapy. Live CD3+CD8+ CD19− CD56− cells were sorted from PBMCs. Deletions cut 2 bases from V and 5 bases from J, with 6 bases between. The CDR3 is 12 residues long. The germline gives CDR1 MNHNY, CDR2 SVGAGI (reference sequence). The sequenced sample was CD8+ T cells sorted from blood (inferred from file names), obtained from a patient given nivolumab and ipilimumab in sequence. The sequence was obtained from a human donor with melanoma. This sequence joins TRBV6-6 and TRBJ1-2; D gene unclear. The CDR3 reads CASSYEQYGYTF. The CDR3 DNA reads as TGTGCCAGCAGTTACGAACAGTATGGCTACACCTTC.